The 9 T cell receptor beta chains presented below share a single source sample, sequenced in a study of cytomegalovirus exposure and HLA in healthy donors. Primers: 60 Vbeta forward and 13 Jbeta reverse. Assay used: immunoSEQ multiplex PCR; TCRdb lists only in-frame clones, some missing. The sample has about 82,000 clones; about 70% are singletons. The sample consisted of PBMCs. The receptors were gathered from a woman aged 50 to 65 in good health and CMV-seropositive.

The V call is TRBV29-1, the J call TRBJ2-5; no clear D. Germline loops: CDR1 SQVTM, CDR2 ANQGSEA. This CDR3 spans 11 amino acids. Trimming took off 1 base at V and 5 bases at J, with 5 bases between the two ends. The DNA for the CDR3 is TGCAGCGTTGAAGTATCGGAGACCCAGTACTTC. It codes for CSVEVSETQYF.

The gene calls are TRBV15 and TRBJ2-2, with 7 bases fitting TRBD2. The CDR3 covers 14 residues. Germline values: CDR1 LNHNV, CDR2 YYDKDF (reference sequence). V trimming: 4 bases; J trimming: 5 bases; junction bases outside the gene matches: 4. The CDR3: CATSMGGRTGELFF. In DNA form, the CDR3 reads TGTGCCACCAGCATGGGAGGGCGGACCGGGGAGCTGTTTTTT.

The chain employs TRBV7-9 and TRBJ2-3, with D perhaps matching TRBD2 (5 bases). CDR3 length: 15 amino acids. Germline V gene sequence: CDR1 SEHNR, CDR2 FQNEAQ (reference sequence). Trimming removed 5 bases at V and 2 bases at J, with 14 bases between. The CDR3 spells CASSPVGLTTDTQYF. CDR3 in DNA: TGTGCCAGCAGCCCCGTAGGACTTACCACAGATACGCAGTATTTT. Drawing the rest from reference TRBV7-9 and TRBJ2-3, the complete variable domain is DTGVSQNPRHKITKRGQNVTFRCDPISEHNRLYWYRQTLGQGPEFLTYFQNEAQLEKSRLLSDRFSAERPKGSFSTLEIQRTEQGDSAMYLCASSPVGLTTDTQYFGPGTRLTVL.

V is TRBV7-8 and J is TRBJ2-5; D is perhaps TRBD1 (5 bases). The V and J ends lost 2 bases and 1 base respectively, with 17 bases between them. CDR3 length: 17 amino acids. The germline V gene has CDR1 SGHVS and CDR2 FQNEAQ. The CDR3 protein is CASSLYGRATGQETQYF. The CDR3 DNA follows: TGTGCCAGCAGCTTATACGGCAGGGCGACGGGCCAAGAGACCCAGTACTTC.

The J gene is TRBJ1-1, the V gene TRBV5-4; 7 bases fit TRBD1. CDR3 size: 15 residues. Losses at the gene ends were 2 bases for V and 7 bases for J; bases not matched to a gene: 11. Per the germline V gene, CDR1 is SGHNT and CDR2 is YYREEE (reference sequence). In DNA, the CDR3 is TGTGCCAGCAGCTTCGGGGGACAGCACATTTATGAAGCTTTCTTT. Its protein is CASSFGGQHIYEAFF.

The chain couples TRBV29-1 to TRBJ2-7, with D perhaps TRBD1 (5 bases). The CDR3 has 12 residues. Looked up from germline, CDR1 is SQVTM and CDR2 is ANQGSEA. Trimming removed 6 bases at V and 3 bases at J, with 12 bases between. The CDR3 loop is CSVPSQGYEQYF. In DNA, the CDR3 is TGCAGCGTGCCCTCCCAGGGCTACGAGCAGTACTTC.

V gene TRBV19 combines with J gene TRBJ1-1; 8 nucleotides match TRBD1. CDR3 length: 15 residues. Germline assignment: CDR1 LNHDA and CDR2 SQIVND (reference sequence). After removal of 3 bases from V and 4 bases from J, the junction contained 7 bases not matched to a gene. This CDR3 reads CASSIPQGAGTEAFF. CDR3 sequence (DNA): TGTGCCAGTAGTATCCCTCAGGGGGCCGGCACTGAAGCTTTCTTT.

This clone turned up a few times. The gene calls are TRBV19 and TRBJ1-1, with TRBD1 identical over 7 bases. CDR3 length: 10 amino acids. V lost 9 bases, J lost 7 bases, and 2 bases stayed unmatched. Per germline, CDR1 LNHDA and CDR2 SQIVND (reference sequence). The DNA for the CDR3 is TGTGCCAGCGGACAGGTTGAAGCTTTCTTT. Translated, it gives CASGQVEAFF.

This sequence joins TRBV7-9 and TRBJ1-3; D is perhaps TRBD1 (6 bases). The CDR3 is 17 residues long. The V end lost 4 bases, the J end lost 0 bases, and 16 bases lay between the germline ends. Per germline, CDR1 SEHNR and CDR2 FQNEAQ (reference sequence). The CDR3: CASSYLPGHNSGNTIYF. DNA for the CDR3: TGTGCCAGCAGCTATCTACCGGGACACAACTCTGGAAACACCATATATTTT.